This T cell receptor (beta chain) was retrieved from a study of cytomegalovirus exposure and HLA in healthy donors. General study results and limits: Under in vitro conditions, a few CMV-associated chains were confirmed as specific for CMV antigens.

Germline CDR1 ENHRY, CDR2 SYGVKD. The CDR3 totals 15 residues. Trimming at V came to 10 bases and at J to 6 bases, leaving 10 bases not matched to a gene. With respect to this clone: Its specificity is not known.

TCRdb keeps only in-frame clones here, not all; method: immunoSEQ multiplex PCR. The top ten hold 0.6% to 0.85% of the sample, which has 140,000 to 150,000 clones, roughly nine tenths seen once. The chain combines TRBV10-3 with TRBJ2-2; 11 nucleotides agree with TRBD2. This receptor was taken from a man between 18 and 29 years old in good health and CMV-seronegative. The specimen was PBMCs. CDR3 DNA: TGTGCCACCCATAGCGGGGGGGCCACGTCCGGGGAGCTGTTTTTT. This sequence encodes CATHSGGATSGELFF.